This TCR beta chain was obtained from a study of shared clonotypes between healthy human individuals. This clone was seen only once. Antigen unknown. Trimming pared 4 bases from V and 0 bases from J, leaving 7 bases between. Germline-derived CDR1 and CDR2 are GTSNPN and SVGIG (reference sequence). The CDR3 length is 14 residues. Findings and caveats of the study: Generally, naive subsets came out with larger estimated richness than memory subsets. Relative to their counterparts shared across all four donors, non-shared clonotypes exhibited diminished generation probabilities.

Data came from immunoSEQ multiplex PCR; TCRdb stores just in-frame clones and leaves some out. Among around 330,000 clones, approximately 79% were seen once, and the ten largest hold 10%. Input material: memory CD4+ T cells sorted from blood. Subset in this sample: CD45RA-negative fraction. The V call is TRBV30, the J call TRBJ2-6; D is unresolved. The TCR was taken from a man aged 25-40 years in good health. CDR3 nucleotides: TGTGCCTGGACGAAAACCTCTGGGGCCAACGTCCTGACTTTC. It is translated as CAWTKTSGANVLTF.